One and the same sample provided the 22 T cell receptor beta chains below, sequenced in a study of blood T cell repertoires in COVID-19. Assay: immunoSEQ multiplex PCR; the TCRdb copy retains only in-frame clones and omits some. The sample records some 270,000 clones, about 86% being singletons. Sequencing was done on a sample of PBMCs or T cells enriched from blood (not recorded which). These receptors were collected from a man between 50 and 59 years old who had recovered from COVID-19.

The chain combines TRBV5-4 with TRBJ2-3; 7 bases fit TRBD1. The ends lost 4 bases at V and 4 bases at J; junction bases unmatched: 6. The germline gives CDR1 SGHNT, CDR2 YYREEE (reference sequence). This CDR3 has 14 amino acids. In DNA, the CDR3 is TGTGCCAGCAGCCCGGACAGGACCTCAGATACGCAGTATTTT. Amino acid sequence: CASSPDRTSDTQYF.

This chain connects TRBV10-3 to TRBJ1-2, with 9 bases identical to TRBD1. CDR1 is ENHRY and CDR2 is SYGVKD in the germline V gene. This CDR3 is 16 amino acids long. V was pared by 7 bases and J by 2 bases, with 11 bases of the junction left unmatched. The CDR3 here is CAINRSTGGSNYGYTF. The CDR3 nucleotides read TGTGCCATCAACCGGTCGACAGGGGGTAGCAACTATGGCTACACCTTC.

The chain uses TRBV2 and TRBJ1-5, with TRBD1 matching over 10 bases. This CDR3 has 14 amino acids. In germline, CDR1 is SNHLY, CDR2 FYNNEI. J gave up 4 bases and V 7 bases, and 4 bases lay outside the gene matches. CDR3 amino acids: CASIPDRGNQPQHF. The CDR3 coding sequence is TGTGCCAGCATTCCGGACAGGGGGAATCAGCCCCAGCATTTT.

The chain is built from TRBV7-8 and TRBJ2-4; D is perhaps TRBD1 (5 bases). The CDR3 has 13 residues. V was trimmed by 1 base and J by 9 bases, leaving 10 bases between them. Germline CDR1 is SGHVS and CDR2 is FQNEAQ. CDR3 in DNA: TGTGCCAGCAGCTTAGAAGGGGCAAGCATTCAGTACTTC. Amino acids: CASSLEGASIQYF.

V gene TRBV28 combines with J gene TRBJ1-2; D call uncertain. The CDR3 has 17 residues. From germline, CDR1 is MDHEN and CDR2 SYDVKM. Trimming took off 4 bases at V and 0 bases at J, with 18 bases between the two ends. The CDR3 loop is CASSSPSRRGANYGYTF. The CDR3 coding sequence is TGTGCCAGCAGTTCGCCGTCAAGGCGGGGAGCTAACTATGGCTACACCTTC.

This rearrangement joins TRBV2 to TRBJ2-3; 8 nucleotides match TRBD2. From germline, CDR1 is SNHLY and CDR2 FYNNEI. The CDR3 has 15 amino acids. J was trimmed by 3 bases and V by 6 bases; bases with no gene match: 8. The CDR3 reads CASRVPREGTDTQYF. DNA of the CDR3: TGTGCCAGCAGAGTGCCCCGGGAGGGGACAGATACGCAGTATTTT.

The chain is built from TRBV24-1 and TRBJ2-1; 9 nucleotides align to TRBD1. Germline trimming cut 7 bases from V and 7 bases from J; bases unmatched to any gene: 10. This CDR3 region has 15 residues. The V gene's germline CDR1 is KGHDR and CDR2 SFDVKD. For the CDR3, the DNA is TGTGCCACCAGCCCCCCGGGACAGGGTTCGAATGAGCAGTTCTTC. This sequence encodes CATSPPGQGSNEQFF.

This clone was seen just once. This rearrangement joins TRBV20-1 to TRBJ1-5; 7 nucleotides agree with TRBD1. With 3 bases clipped from V and 5 bases from J, the junction kept 10 bases outside the gene matches. The CDR3 has 15 amino acids. Looked up from germline, CDR1 is DFQATT and CDR2 is SNEGSKA (reference sequence). The chain's CDR3 is CSASWGDRVYQPQHF. The CDR3 coding sequence is TGCAGTGCTAGTTGGGGCGACAGGGTATATCAGCCCCAGCATTTT.

The chain combines TRBV6-2 or TRBV6-3 with TRBJ2-1; D gene uncertain. This CDR3 has 11 residues. Per the germline V gene, CDR1 is MNHEY and CDR2 is SVGEGT. Trimming stripped 6 bases from V and 12 bases from J, with 12 bases between. The CDR3 nucleotides read TGTGCCAGCAGCCCCCCGCCGGGGCAGTTCTTC. The encoded protein is CASSPPPGQFF.

The genes are TRBV19 and TRBJ2-3; D is possibly TRBD2 (5 bases). Trimming stripped 6 bases from V and 6 bases from J, with 16 bases between. CDR3 length equals 14 residues. Germline CDR1 is LNHDA and CDR2 is SQIVND (reference sequence). The DNA of the CDR3 is TGTGCCAGTAGACCACCTGATAGCGTCGATACGCAGTATTTT. Encoded protein: CASRPPDSVDTQYF.

This clone was counted only a few times. The V gene is TRBV7-8, the J gene TRBJ2-7; 10 bases map to TRBD2. Trimming at V came to 5 bases and at J to 4 bases, leaving 8 bases not matched to a gene. Germline V lookup: CDR1 SGHVS, CDR2 FQNEAQ. This CDR3 region has 15 residues. The CDR3 nucleotides read TGTGCCAGCAGCCTACGGACTAGCGGAGATTACGAGCAGTACTTC. Translated, it gives CASSLRTSGDYEQYF.

The DNA for the CDR3 is TGTGCCAGCAGCACGGGAGCTGAGAGGGTTTCCCAGCATTTT. The encoded protein is CASSTGAERVSQHF. This sequence joins TRBV5-8 and TRBJ1-5; no reliable D call. Germline lookup yields CDR1 SGHTS and CDR2 YDEGEE. V was cut by 4 bases and J by 11 bases, with 19 bases left in between. The CDR3 sequence is 14 residues long.

The chain joins TRBV4-3 to TRBJ2-5; a possible D gene is TRBD2 (5 bases). The germline gives CDR1 LGHNA, CDR2 YSLEER. Trimming took 6 bases from V and 3 from J, leaving 14 bases between them. The CDR3 has 14 amino acids. CDR3 sequence (DNA): TGCGCCAGCAGTCTTTACGGGGTAGAAGAGACCCAGTACTTC. As protein: CASSLYGVEETQYF.

This rearrangement joins TRBV10-3 to TRBJ1-5; 7 nucleotides align to TRBD1. This CDR3 comprises 12 residues. The germline V gene encodes CDR1 ENHRY and CDR2 SYGVKD. V was pared by 11 bases and J by 12 bases, with 13 bases of the junction left unmatched. CDR3 in amino acids: CAVRDSRWDQHF. Written as DNA, the CDR3 is TGTGCCGTCCGGGACAGCCGATGGGACCAGCATTTT.

The chain couples TRBV28 to TRBJ2-5, with TRBD2 identical over 12 bases. The CDR3 length is 17 residues. The junction had 12 bases not matched to a gene; V was cut back by 6 bases and J by 4 bases. The germline V gene has CDR1 MDHEN and CDR2 SYDVKM. The CDR3 spells CASRPTSGRPMGETQYF. As DNA, the CDR3 is TGTGCCAGCAGACCTACTAGCGGGAGGCCCATGGGAGAGACCCAGTACTTC.

This clone has just one count. The V gene is TRBV7-3, the J gene TRBJ1-1; D uncertain. CDR3 length: 13 amino acids. V shed 6 bases and J shed 2 bases, with 10 bases lying between them. CDR1 and CDR2 from the germline V gene are SGHTA and FQGTGA. In DNA, the CDR3 is TGTGCCAGCAGACACGAGGGAAACACTGAAGCTTTCTTT. Translated, it gives CASRHEGNTEAFF.

The rearrangement links TRBV30 to TRBJ1-2, with D tentatively TRBD1 (5 bases). This CDR3 has 14 residues. V lost 0 bases to trimming and J lost 4 bases, with 12 bases between them. CDR1 is GTSNPN and CDR2 is SVGIG in the germline V gene (reference sequence). CDR3: CAWSVHTGGYGYTF. Written as DNA, the CDR3 is TGTGCCTGGAGTGTACACACCGGGGGCTATGGCTACACCTTC.

As concerns this clone: This may come from a read error, since a much larger clone is one base off. The chain carries TRBV11-2 and TRBJ2-3; D call uncertain. The germline V gene has CDR1 SGHAT and CDR2 FQNNGV. Trimming removed 6 bases at V and 5 bases at J, with 6 bases between. The CDR3 is 11 residues long. CDR3 DNA sequence: TGTGCCAGCAGTTCCAGAGATACGCAGTATTTT. Translated: CASSSRDTQYF.

This clone showed up just a few times. The chain is built from TRBV4-1 and TRBJ2-1; 7 bases line up with TRBD2. This CDR3 contains 14 residues. Per the germline V gene, CDR1 is MGHRA and CDR2 is YSYEKL. V lost 0 bases to trimming and J lost 7 bases; unmatched junction nucleotides: 3. The CDR3 is CASSQEGGINEQFF. The CDR3 DNA follows: TGCGCCAGCAGCCAAGAGGGAGGGATAAATGAGCAGTTCTTC.

This clone was picked up many times. The chain employs TRBV28 and TRBJ1-6, with D possibly matching TRBD1 (5 bases). V dropped 3 bases and J dropped 10 bases, with 13 bases sitting between them. The CDR3 covers 14 residues. Per germline, CDR1 MDHEN and CDR2 SYDVKM. This CDR3 reads CASSLEGLWSPLHF. Written as DNA, the CDR3 is TGTGCCAGCAGTTTGGAGGGGCTGTGGTCACCCCTCCACTTT.

The table lists this clone with a few counts. This chain connects TRBV6-5 to TRBJ2-7; D gene uncertain. The ends were cut back, 7 bases at V and 4 bases at J, with 17 bases in the middle. The CDR3 consists of 14 residues. Germline V CDR1 and CDR2: MNHEY, SVGAGI. The CDR3 sequence: CASTRPGIGYEQYF. The CDR3, as DNA: TGTGCCAGCACCCGCCCGGGTATCGGATACGAGCAGTACTTC.

The chain is built from TRBV7-9 and TRBJ2-5; D perhaps matches TRBD1 (6 bases). The CDR3 contains 14 residues. Germline V gene lookup returns CDR1 SEHNR and CDR2 FQNEAQ (reference sequence). Trimming removed 4 bases from V and 5 bases from J, with 14 bases in between. The CDR3 spells CASSSYRDVETQYF. As DNA, the CDR3 is TGTGCCAGCAGCTCATACAGGGATGTGGAGACCCAGTACTTC.